These 22 T cell receptor beta chains came from one sample sequenced in a study of T cell responses to AZD1222 COVID-19 vaccine. The table came from immunoSEQ multiplex PCR; TCRdb's copy has only in-frame clones and leaves some out. Among 150,000 to 200,000 clones listed, approximately 90% were seen once. This sample comprised peripheral blood, obtained on day 0 of AZD1222 vaccination. The origin of the receptors is an adult in good health.

The chain employs TRBV7-8 and TRBJ2-2, with D hard to call. The CDR3 is 12 amino acids. Germline CDR1 SGHVS, CDR2 FQNEAQ. V lost 8 bases, J lost 1 base, and 5 bases lay in between. CDR3 region: CASRLNTGELFF. CDR3 DNA sequence: TGTGCCAGCCGCCTGAACACCGGGGAGCTGTTTTTT.

The chain combines TRBV30 with TRBJ1-2, with TRBD1 as a possible D gene (6 bases). This CDR3 has 15 residues. Trimming left V 0 bases short and J 1 base short, with 12 bases between. The V gene's germline CDR1 is GTSNPN and CDR2 SVGIG (reference sequence). CDR3 sequence (DNA): TGTGCCTGGAGTGTCACAGGGTTAGGTAACTATGGCTACACCTTC. Translated, it gives CAWSVTGLGNYGYTF.

The chain carries TRBV9 and TRBJ2-5; 11 bases agree with TRBD2. CDR3 size: 16 residues. The J segment lost 5 bases and the V segment lost 3 bases, leaving 9 bases of the junction unmatched. CDR1 is SGDLS and CDR2 is YYNGEE in the germline V gene. CDR3 DNA: TGTGCCAGCAGCGAAGGGGCTAGCGGGGGGCTGGAGACCCAGTACTTC. Translation gives CASSEGASGGLETQYF.

This clone has a single count. The V and J genes are TRBV5-4 and TRBJ2-7, with unresolved D. CDR3 size: 14 residues. Looked up from germline, CDR1 is SGHNT and CDR2 is YYREEE (reference sequence). The germline V and J ends were trimmed by 0 bases and 0 bases, with 7 bases remaining between them. The CDR3: CASSLEPGSYEQYF. The CDR3 coding sequence is TGTGCCAGCAGCTTGGAACCGGGCTCCTACGAGCAGTACTTC.

The chain links TRBV11-1 to TRBJ2-5; D perhaps matches TRBD2 (6 bases). V lost 3 bases to trimming and J lost 2 bases, with 13 bases between them. This CDR3 has 15 residues. CDR1 SGHAT and CDR2 FQDESV come from the germline V gene (reference sequence). CDR3 residues: CASSLLSGRQETQYF. The DNA for the CDR3 is TGTGCCAGCAGCTTGCTATCAGGGAGGCAAGAGACCCAGTACTTC.

The chain uses TRBV30 and TRBJ1-1, with a possible D match to TRBD1 (5 bases). Germline CDR1 and CDR2: GTSNPN and SVGIG (reference sequence). The CDR3 is 14 residues long. CDR3: CGGLWGKMNTEAFF. CDR3 sequence (DNA): TGTGGGGGGTTGTGGGGCAAAATGAACACTGAAGCTTTCTTT.

This clone was recorded once. The chain combines TRBV19 with TRBJ1-5; the D gene is possibly TRBD1 (5 bases). V lost 3 bases to trimming and J lost 6 bases, with 15 bases between them. CDR1 and CDR2 from the germline V gene are LNHDA and SQIVND (reference sequence). The CDR3 sequence is 15 residues long. This chain's CDR3 is CASSIIQGTGQPQHF. CDR3 DNA sequence: TGTGCCAGTAGTATCATCCAGGGTACGGGTCAGCCCCAGCATTTT.

This rearrangement joins TRBV19 to TRBJ1-4; possible D gene TRBD1, 6 bases. Trimming took off 6 bases at V and 8 bases at J, with 16 bases between the two ends. Germline V gives CDR1 LNHDA, CDR2 SQIVND (reference sequence). The CDR3 runs to 14 residues. The DNA of the CDR3 is TGTGCCAGTAGAGGTACAGGGACTATGGAAAAACTGTTTTTT. This gives the protein CASRGTGTMEKLFF.

V is TRBV10-1 and J is TRBJ2-2; 9 positions match TRBD1. CDR1 and CDR2 from the germline V gene are WNHNN and SYGVQD (reference sequence). V shed 6 bases, J shed 6 bases, and the junction held 11 bases outside the gene matches. This CDR3 contains 16 residues. The CDR3 reads CASRRSRDREPGELFF. CDR3 sequence (DNA): TGCGCCAGCAGGCGCAGCCGGGACAGGGAACCCGGGGAGCTGTTTTTT.

The CDR3 loop is CASSPENNEQFF. CDR3 in DNA: TGTGCCAGCTCACCGGAAAACAATGAGCAGTTCTTC. The chain combines TRBV18 with TRBJ2-1; D gene unclear. Germline V CDR1 and CDR2: KGHSH, LQKENI. The V and J ends lost 3 bases and 5 bases respectively, with 5 bases between them. This CDR3 contains 12 residues. The variable domain in full, with the rest retrieved from reference TRBV18 and TRBJ2-1, is NAGVMQNPRHLVRRRGQEARLRCSPMKGHSHVYWYRQLPEEGLKFMVYLQKENIIDESGMPKERFSAEFPKEGPSILRIQQVVRGDSAAYFCASSPENNEQFFGPGTRLTVL.

Notes on this clone: This sample also contains other DNA sequences that code for the same CDR3. CDR3 nucleotide sequence: TGTGCCAGCAGCTCCGGACCAACCTACGAGCAGTACTTC. Residues: CASSSGPTYEQYF. The chain has TRBV5-5 and TRBJ2-7; D is uncertain. Germline CDR1 is SGHKS and CDR2 is YYEKEE (reference sequence). The CDR3 spans 13 residues. V was cut by 3 bases and J by 2 bases, with 9 bases left in between.

The chain links TRBV21-1 to TRBJ1-5; the DNA was not used to check the table's D call, TRBD1. TRBV21-1 has pseudogene status. This CDR3 region has 14 residues. The CDR3 DNA is TGTGCCAGCAGCAAAGGGACAGGGCCTCAGCCCCAGCATTTT. It encodes CASSKGTGPQPQHF.

This rearrangement joins TRBV9 to TRBJ2-5; possibly TRBD2 for D (5 bases). Germline V lookup: CDR1 SGDLS, CDR2 YYNGEE. Trimming stripped 3 bases from V and 0 bases from J, with 9 bases between. This CDR3 is 14 amino acids long. Here the CDR3 DNA reads TGTGCCAGCAGCGAGGGCGGGCACCAAGAGACCCAGTACTTC. Translating it yields CASSEGGHQETQYF.

The chain joins TRBV2 to TRBJ2-4, with 8 bases lining up with TRBD2. The CDR3 is made up of 14 amino acids. Germline values: CDR1 SNHLY, CDR2 FYNNEI. V was pared by 4 bases and J by 6 bases, with 5 bases of the junction left unmatched. As DNA, the CDR3 is TGTGCCAGCAGTGGTAGCGGGGTTTTAAACATTCAGTACTTC. Protein: CASSGSGVLNIQYF.

A few counts support this clone. This chain uses TRBV3-1 (or the pseudogene TRBV3-2) with TRBJ2-7; D call uncertain. The V end was cut by 0 bases, the J end by 0 bases, with 12 bases between. Germline loops: CDR1 LGHDT, CDR2 YNNKEL (reference sequence). There are 16 residues in the CDR3. This chain's CDR3 is CASSQDMPRTSYEQYF. CDR3 DNA sequence: TGTGCCAGCAGCCAAGATATGCCCCGGACCTCCTACGAGCAGTACTTC.

V is TRBV4-3 and J is TRBJ1-1; no clear D gene. V lost 0 bases and J lost 4, with 9 bases in between. The CDR3 extends over 14 amino acids. Germline values: CDR1 LGHNA, CDR2 YSLEER. The CDR3 loop is CASSQDQSGTEAFF. In DNA, the CDR3 is TGCGCCAGCAGCCAAGACCAAAGCGGCACTGAAGCTTTCTTT.

The chain joins TRBV19 to TRBJ1-1, with 7 positions matching TRBD1. After removal of 3 bases from V and 1 base from J, the junction contained 14 bases not matched to a gene. The CDR3 has 18 amino acids. Germline CDR1 is LNHDA and CDR2 is SQIVND (reference sequence). The CDR3 nucleotides read TGTGCCAGTAGTATTTTAAGGGGGCCGGGACTCGCGAACACTGAAGCTTTCTTT. Its translation is CASSILRGPGLANTEAFF.

The rearrangement joins TRBV6-1 to TRBJ1-5; a possible D gene is TRBD1 (5 bases). Germline V CDR1 and CDR2: MNHNS, SASEGT. Trimming left V 2 bases short and J 0 bases short, with 20 bases between. The CDR3 has 19 amino acids. CDR3 amino acids: CASSERPPEGRVSNQPQHF. CDR3 bases: TGTGCCAGCAGTGAACGCCCCCCCGAGGGGAGGGTTAGCAATCAGCCCCAGCATTTT.

The V gene is TRBV6-2 or TRBV6-3, the J gene TRBJ1-5; 12 bases align to TRBD1. V lost 2 bases to trimming and J lost 3 bases; unmatched junction nucleotides: 2. The CDR3 totals 16 residues. Germline loops: CDR1 MNHEY, CDR2 SVGEGT. The CDR3 loop reads CASSYRGQGANQPQHF. Here the CDR3 DNA reads TGTGCCAGCAGTTACCGGGGACAGGGGGCCAATCAGCCCCAGCATTTT.

This clone has a single count. The CDR3 here is CASSEVSDTQYF. The CDR3 DNA sequence: TGTGCCAGCAGTGAAGTTTCAGATACGCAGTATTTT. This sequence joins TRBV6-1 and TRBJ2-3, with no clear D. The CDR3 is made up of 12 amino acids. Germline V gene sequence: CDR1 MNHNS, CDR2 SASEGT. Trimming shortened V by 1 base and J by 4 bases, and 3 bases separated the two germline ends.

This sequence joins TRBV7-2 and TRBJ2-7; D may be TRBD1 (6 bases). CDR1 is SGHTA, CDR2 FQGNSA, per germline. The CDR3 consists of 14 residues. V lost 3 bases and J lost 3, with 12 bases in between. As DNA, the CDR3 is TGTGCCAGCAGCTTCGTCCAGGGGAACTACGAGCAGTACTTC. This gives the protein CASSFVQGNYEQYF.

Here the CDR3 DNA reads TGTGCCAGCAGCTTGGCAGCGGGCCGTGGGGTTGCCCAGTACTTC. Encoded protein: CASSLAAGRGVAQYF. The chain carries TRBV7-2 and TRBJ2-5; a possible D gene is TRBD2 (6 bases). The CDR3 loop spans 15 amino acids. Germline V gene data show CDR1 as SGHTA and CDR2 as FQGNSA. Trimming shortened V by 3 bases and J by 9 bases, and 20 bases separated the two germline ends.